The clone carrying this T cell receptor (beta chain) occurred a few times. The data were obtained in a study of blood T cell repertoires in COVID-19. Study background: From T cells, B-cell-depleted T cells, or PBMCs came the material, which was cDNA or gDNA.

As handled by the study authors: Nucleated cell counts were estimated from reference gene primer amplification. Sequencing was performed with immunoSEQ multiplex PCR; in TCRdb, only in-frame clones are kept and a portion is missing. V and J calls and clone size come straight from that table; D and trimming were deduced from the DNA. Among fewer than 200,000 clones listed, roughly 79% were seen once. This CDR3 is 13 amino acids long. Germline V gene sequence: CDR1 GTSNPN, CDR2 SVGIG (reference sequence). V lost 3 bases to trimming and J lost 1 base, with 9 bases between them. This TCR was sampled from a woman aged 40 to 49 with COVID-19, enrolled during active disease. This rearrangement joins TRBV30 to TRBJ1-1; weak D call: TRBD1 (5 bases). Sequenced material: peripheral blood. The CDR3 nucleotides are TGTGCCTGGAGCGCTCAGGGGAACACTGAAGCTTTCTTT. Its translation is CAWSAQGNTEAFF.